The T cell receptor beta chain under discussion was sequenced for a study of technical replicates of blood from several donors. Germline V gives CDR1 SEHNR, CDR2 FQNEAQ (reference sequence). This CDR3 has 12 amino acids. Trimming removed 3 bases at V and 7 bases at J, with 7 bases between. Profiled with immunoSEQ multiplex PCR; TCRdb holds only in-frame clones, not every one. There are some 48,000 clones in the sample; 90% to 95% occur only once, and roughly 3.9% lies in the top ten. The chain joins TRBV7-9 to TRBJ2-1; perhaps TRBD2 as D (5 bases). The material sequenced was PBMCs. This receptor was taken from a human donor in good health. Some clones in this sample may be carry-over from other donors' samples. CDR3 nucleotide sequence: TGTGCCAGCAGCTTCGGGATGAATGAGCAGTTCTTC. It specifies CASSFGMNEQFF. The variable domain in full, completed from reference TRBV7-9 and TRBJ2-1, reads DTGVSQNPRHKITKRGQNVTFRCDPISEHNRLYWYRQTLGQGPEFLTYFQNEAQLEKSRLLSDRFSAERPKGSFSTLEIQRTEQGDSAMYLCASSFGMNEQFFGPGTRLTVL.